The 12 T cell receptor beta chains below were found in one sample sequenced in a study of beta chain features in type 1 diabetes. Investigators reverse transcribed all isolated RNA, so they sequenced expressed TCRB transcripts. TCRdb's table, derived via immunoSEQ multiplex PCR, lists solely in-frame clones and lacks some. The sample yields 620,000 or so clones, roughly a sixth seen once. Sequencing was done on a sample of naive CD4+ T cells from blood. The receptors originated from a man aged 18 to 29 in good health.

V is TRBV13 and J is TRBJ2-6, with D possibly being TRBD1 or TRBD2 (5 bases each). The CDR3 spans 15 residues. V lost 10 bases and J 0 bases, leaving 13 bases between the germline ends. Germline values: CDR1 PRHDT, CDR2 FYEKMQ (reference sequence). In DNA form, the CDR3 reads TGTGCCACCCGGGACCGTAGCTCTGGGGCCAACGTCCTGACTTTC. Protein: CATRDRSSGANVLTF.

This clone was observed a few times. V usage is TRBV18 and J usage is TRBJ1-4, with 7 bases aligning to TRBD1. Trimming cost V 3 bases and J 5 bases; bases outside gene matches: 6. CDR3 size: 15 residues. Germline-derived CDR1 and CDR2 are KGHSH and LQKENI. The CDR3 loop reads CASSPRTGGNEKLFF. DNA for the CDR3: TGTGCCAGCTCACCTAGGACAGGTGGAAATGAAAAACTGTTTTTT.

The rearrangement joins TRBV5-1 to TRBJ2-3; no reliable D call. Trimming shortened V by 0 bases and J by 5 bases, and 7 bases separated the two germline ends. Germline assignment: CDR1 SGHRS and CDR2 YFSETQ. The CDR3 consists of 13 residues. DNA for the CDR3: TGCGCCAGCAGCTTGGACCGTGGAGATACGCAGTATTTT. Protein product: CASSLDRGDTQYF.

This clone has only a few counts. The CDR3 reads CASSFGTHEQYF. In DNA, the CDR3 is TGTGCCAGCAGCTTTGGGACCCACGAGCAGTACTTC. This chain uses TRBV11-1 with TRBJ2-7; TRBD1 or TRBD2 may be the D gene (5 bases each). Germline lookup yields CDR1 SGHAT and CDR2 FQDESV (reference sequence). V was clipped by 3 bases and J by 5 bases, with 8 bases between them. The CDR3 extends over 12 amino acids.

The CDR3 region is CASSKTGQRYGYTF. Here the CDR3 DNA reads TGTGCCAGCAGCAAAACGGGACAGCGATATGGCTACACCTTC. The rearrangement joins TRBV7-2 to TRBJ1-2; 7 nucleotides agree with TRBD1. Trimming cost V 5 bases and J 5 bases; bases outside gene matches: 8. This CDR3 has 14 residues. In germline, CDR1 is SGHTA, CDR2 FQGNSA.

The gene calls are TRBV7-9 and TRBJ1-1, with D perhaps matching TRBD1 (5 bases). V was clipped by 6 bases and J by 1 base, with 15 bases between them. The V gene's germline CDR1 is SEHNR and CDR2 FQNEAQ (reference sequence). The CDR3 has 15 amino acids. The CDR3 region is CASRSKQDQNTEAFF. CDR3 nucleotides: TGTGCCAGCAGATCTAAACAGGACCAGAACACTGAAGCTTTCTTT.

The rearrangement uses TRBV7-8 and TRBJ2-1; 7 positions agree with TRBD1. Germline-derived CDR1 and CDR2 are SGHVS and FQNEAQ. The trim removed 6 bases at V and 11 bases at J, leaving 10 bases unmatched. The CDR3 contains 13 residues. In DNA, the CDR3 is TGTGCCAGCAGACCGAGGACAGGTCCCCAGCAGTTCTTC. This gives the protein CASRPRTGPQQFF.

This clone was detected a few times. The chain employs TRBV6-5 and TRBJ2-7; D might be TRBD2 (5 bases). The ends were cut back, 1 base at V and 4 bases at J, with 8 bases in the middle. CDR1 and CDR2 from the germline V gene are MNHEY and SVGAGI. This CDR3 region has 13 residues. Written as DNA, the CDR3 is TGTGCCAGCAGTTACTTTTGGAGGTACGAGCAGTACTTC. Translating it yields CASSYFWRYEQYF.

This chain uses TRBV14 with TRBJ2-7; 10 bases fit TRBD1. The germline CDR1 and CDR2 sequences are SGHDN and FVKESK. V gave up 4 bases and J gave up 5 bases; unmatched junction bases: 8. The CDR3 has 15 residues. Written as DNA, the CDR3 is TGTGCCAGCAGCCGATCGGGACAGGGGAGAAACGAGCAGTACTTC. It encodes CASSRSGQGRNEQYF.

Only a few counts were recorded for this clone. V usage is TRBV30 and J usage is TRBJ1-2; D not certain. The CDR3 is 17 amino acids. Germline V gene data show CDR1 as GTSNPN and CDR2 as SVGIG (reference sequence). V lost 3 bases and J 0 bases, leaving 20 bases between the germline ends. CDR3 DNA: TGTGCCTGGAGCGCCCCAGATCTCTGGACCACTAACTATGGCTACACCTTC. Amino acids: CAWSAPDLWTTNYGYTF.

The rearrangement joins TRBV27 to TRBJ1-2, with 9 nucleotides matching TRBD1. Unmatched junction bases numbered 11, after V lost 5 bases and J lost 4 bases. Germline V gene data show CDR1 as MNHEY and CDR2 as SMNVEV (reference sequence). The CDR3 totals 16 residues. The CDR3 reads CASSPGRDRVVYGYTF. The CDR3 DNA is TGTGCCAGCAGTCCGGGCCGGGACAGGGTGGTCTATGGCTACACCTTC.

This clone was detected a few times. The genes are TRBV14 and TRBJ2-7; a weak D match, TRBD2 (5 bases). Looked up from germline, CDR1 is SGHDN and CDR2 is FVKESK. This CDR3 comprises 13 residues. Trimming shortened V by 1 base and J by 3 bases, and 7 bases separated the two germline ends. DNA of the CDR3: TGTGCCAGCAGCCAAGCGGGAAGCTACGAGCAGTACTTC. Protein: CASSQAGSYEQYF.